This T cell receptor beta chain was documented in a study of T cell responses to AZD1222 COVID-19 vaccine. Study overall: Second doses were pooled across both intervals (about 4 or about 12 weeks). Study observations and caveats: The number of AZD1222 recipients seropositive at baseline was only 6 or 7. Unmutated regions of variants are reportedly targeted by nearly half of spike-specific TCRs. Dominant at 160-218 and 743-854, vaccine-associated CD4 TCRs also spanned spike.

Some clones are missing from TCRdb's copy, which holds only in-frame ones; the method was immunoSEQ multiplex PCR. Of around 120,000 clones in the sample, roughly 90% were seen once. Comments on this clone: No antigen is known for it.

The CDR3 is 13 residues long. Germline CDR1 and CDR2: MNHEY and SMNVEV (reference sequence). V shed 5 bases and J shed 7 bases, with 13 bases lying between them. This sequence joins TRBV27 and TRBJ2-3; D remains unclear. The sample here was peripheral blood, taken on day 0 of AZD1222 vaccination. This TCR was sampled from an adult in good health. The CDR3 protein is CASSLTTENTQYF. CDR3 DNA sequence: TGTGCCAGCAGTCTAACAACGGAAAATACGCAGTATTTT.